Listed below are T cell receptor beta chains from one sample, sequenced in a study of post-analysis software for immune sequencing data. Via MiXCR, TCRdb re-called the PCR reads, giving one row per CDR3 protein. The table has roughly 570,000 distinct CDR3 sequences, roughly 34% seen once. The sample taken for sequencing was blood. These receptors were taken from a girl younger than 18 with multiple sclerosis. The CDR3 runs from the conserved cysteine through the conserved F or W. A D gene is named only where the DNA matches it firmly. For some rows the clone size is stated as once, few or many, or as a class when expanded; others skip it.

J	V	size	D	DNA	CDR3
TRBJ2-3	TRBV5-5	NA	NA	TGTGACAGCAGCTTAATCTCCTTCTCCAGAACCTTTTTAGATACGCAGTATTTT	CDSSLISFSRTFLDTQYF
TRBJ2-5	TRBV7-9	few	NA	TGTGCCAGCAGCTTAGTGGGCGTCAACTCGAGGACCCAGTACTTC	CASSLVGVNSRTQYF
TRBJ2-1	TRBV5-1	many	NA	TGCGCCAGCAGCTTGGATAGTCGTAGTGAGCAGTTCTTC	CASSLDSRSEQFF
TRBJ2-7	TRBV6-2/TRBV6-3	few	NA	TGTGCCAGCAGTCCCTACTACGAGCAGTACTTC	CASSPYYEQYF
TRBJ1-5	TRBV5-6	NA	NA	TGTGCCAGCAGCTTGGGGGGACCGTTTAGCAATCAGCCCCAGCATTTT	CASSLGGPFSNQPQHF
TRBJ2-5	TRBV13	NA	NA	TGTGCCAGCAGCTACCTAGGAGTTGGGGACCAAGAGACCCAGTACTTC	CASSYLGVGDQETQYF
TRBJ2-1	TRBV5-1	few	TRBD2	TGCGCCAGCAGCTCCCGACTAGCGGGGGCCTCCCATGAGCAGTTCTTC	CASSSRLAGASHEQFF
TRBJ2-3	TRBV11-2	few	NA	TGTGCCAGCAGCTTAGATTCGGCTAGCGCCGATACGCAGTATTTT	CASSLDSASADTQYF
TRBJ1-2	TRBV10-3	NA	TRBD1	TGTGCCATCAGTGGGACAGGGGTTAACTATGGCTACACCTTC	CAISGTGVNYGYTF
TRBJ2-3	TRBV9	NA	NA	TGTGCCAGCAGCGTAGGGGTAGCCCCCACAGATACGCAGTATTTT	CASSVGVAPTDTQYF
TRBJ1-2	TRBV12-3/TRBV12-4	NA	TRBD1	TGTGCCAGCAGGCAAGACAGGGTGGACTATGGCTACACCTTC	CASRQDRVDYGYTF
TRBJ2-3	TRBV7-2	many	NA	TGTGCCAGCAGCTTTTGGCGGAACACAGATACGCAGTATTTT	CASSFWRNTDTQYF
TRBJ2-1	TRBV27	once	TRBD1	TGTGCCAGCAGTCTCCTGCTGGGACAGGGTTCCTACAATGAGCAGTTCTTC	CASSLLLGQGSYNEQFF
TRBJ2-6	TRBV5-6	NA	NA	TGTGCCAGCAGCTACCCGGGACATGTCTCTGGGGCCAACGTCCTGACTTTC	CASSYPGHVSGANVLTF
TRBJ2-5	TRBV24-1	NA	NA	TGTGCCACCAGTGATTTCAAAGAGCAGTACTTC	CATSDFKEQYF
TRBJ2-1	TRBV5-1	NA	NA	TGCGCCAGCAGCTTGGGCGAAACCACGTACAATGAGCAGTTCTTC	CASSLGETTYNEQFF
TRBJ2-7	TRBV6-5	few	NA	TGTGCCAGCAGTTACTCGCGGGACTCCCTTAAGGAGCAGTACTTC	CASSYSRDSLKEQYF
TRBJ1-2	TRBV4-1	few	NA	TGCGCCAGCAGCCCTAGTCTGGGGGGGGACTATGGCTACACCTTC	CASSPSLGGDYGYTF
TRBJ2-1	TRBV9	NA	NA	TGTGCCAGCAGCGTCGGGGGCCTCCACAATGAGCAGTTCTTC	CASSVGGLHNEQFF
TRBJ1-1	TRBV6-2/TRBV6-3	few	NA	TGTGCCAGCAGTTACCGAACTCCAGGGCTAAGGAACACTGAAGCTTTCTTT	CASSYRTPGLRNTEAFF
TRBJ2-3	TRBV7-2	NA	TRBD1	TGTGCCAGCAGTTCCGGGACAGCACTCTCCACGCAGTATTTT	CASSSGTALSTQYF
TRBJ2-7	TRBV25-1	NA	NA	TGTGCCAGCAGCGTTACTAGCTCCTCCGCCTACGAGCAGTACTTC	CASSVTSSSAYEQYF
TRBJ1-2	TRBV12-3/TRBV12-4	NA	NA	TGTGCCAGCAGTCTCCCCTTGGGGGATGGCTACACCTTC	CASSLPLGDGYTF
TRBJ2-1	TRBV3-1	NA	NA	TGTGCCAGCAGCCAAGTCGCCCGGTCCTACAATGAGCAGTTCTTC	CASSQVARSYNEQFF
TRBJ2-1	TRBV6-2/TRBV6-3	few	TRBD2	TGTGCCAGCGGAATGAGCGGGGGCTACAATGAGCAGTTCTTC	CASGMSGGYNEQFF
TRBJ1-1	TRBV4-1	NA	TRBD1	TGCGCCAGCAGCCTAGGACAGGGGACGGGAGCTGAAGCTTTCTTT	CASSLGQGTGAEAFF